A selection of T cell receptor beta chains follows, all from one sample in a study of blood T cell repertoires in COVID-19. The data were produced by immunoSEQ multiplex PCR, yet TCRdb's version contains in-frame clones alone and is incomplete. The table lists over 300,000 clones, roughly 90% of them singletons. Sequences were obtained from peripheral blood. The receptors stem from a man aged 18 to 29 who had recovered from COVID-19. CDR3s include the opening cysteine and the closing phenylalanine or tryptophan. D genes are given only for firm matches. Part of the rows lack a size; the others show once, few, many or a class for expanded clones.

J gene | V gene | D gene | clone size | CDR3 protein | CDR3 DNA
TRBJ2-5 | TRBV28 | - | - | CASRTREQETQYF | TGTGCCAGCAGGACCCGGGAACAAGAGACCCAGTACTTC
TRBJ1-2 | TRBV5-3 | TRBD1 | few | CARSPGQVPSNYGYTF | TGTGCCAGAAGCCCTGGACAGGTTCCATCTAACTATGGCTACACCTTC
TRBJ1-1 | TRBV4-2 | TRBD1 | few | CASSPKQGTNTEAFF | TGTGCCAGCAGCCCTAAACAGGGGACGAACACTGAAGCTTTCTTT
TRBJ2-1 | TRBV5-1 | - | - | CASSSIQGPGEQFF | TGCGCCAGCAGCTCGATACAGGGACCGGGTGAGCAGTTCTTC
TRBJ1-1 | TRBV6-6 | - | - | CASSPRGYTVRPNTEAFF | TGTGCCAGCAGTCCCCGAGGTTATACGGTTCGCCCCAACACTGAAGCTTTCTTT
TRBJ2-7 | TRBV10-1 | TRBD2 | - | CASSGPAGDAEQYF | TGCGCCAGCAGTGGACCAGCGGGAGATGCCGAGCAGTACTTC
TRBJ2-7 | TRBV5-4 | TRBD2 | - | CASSGTASGRAAYEQYF | TGTGCCAGCAGCGGGACCGCTAGCGGGAGGGCCGCGTACGAGCAGTACTTC
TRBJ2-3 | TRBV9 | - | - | CASSMGGATTDTQYF | TGTGCCAGCAGCATGGGGGGGGCCACCACAGATACGCAGTATTTT
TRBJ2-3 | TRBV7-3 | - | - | CASSPGTSSTDTQYF | TGTGCCAGCAGCCCCGGGACTTCTAGCACAGATACGCAGTATTTT
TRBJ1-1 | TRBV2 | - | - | CASSERTAGTEAFF | TGTGCCAGCAGTGAACGGACAGCGGGAACTGAAGCTTTCTTT
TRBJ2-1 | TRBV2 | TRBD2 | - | CASSAFPETSVYNEQFF | TGTGCCAGCAGTGCCTTCCCCGAGACTAGCGTCTACAATGAGCAGTTCTTC
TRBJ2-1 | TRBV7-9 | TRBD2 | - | CASRKTSGTFSTSYNEQFF | TGTGCCAGCAGAAAGACTAGCGGGACCTTTTCGACATCCTACAATGAGCAGTTCTTC
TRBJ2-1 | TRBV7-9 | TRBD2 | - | CASSLAASGGAPYNEQFF | TGTGCCAGCAGCTTAGCGGCTAGCGGGGGGGCCCCCTACAATGAGCAGTTCTTC
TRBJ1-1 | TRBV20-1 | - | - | CSASVAASEAFF | TGCAGTGCTAGTGTGGCAGCGTCTGAAGCTTTCTTT
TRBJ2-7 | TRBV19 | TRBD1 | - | CASSRTTGGEQYF | TGTGCCAGTAGTAGGACAACAGGGGGCGAGCAGTACTTC
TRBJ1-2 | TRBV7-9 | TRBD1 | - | CASSLLRQGKDGYTF | TGTGCCAGCAGCCTCCTGCGACAGGGGAAGGATGGCTACACCTTC
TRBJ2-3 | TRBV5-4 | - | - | CASSLGRFGQSTDTQYF | TGTGCCAGCAGCTTGGGGCGTTTCGGACAGAGCACAGATACGCAGTATTTT
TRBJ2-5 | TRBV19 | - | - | CASSQIAQETQYF | TGTGCCAGTAGTCAGATCGCTCAAGAGACCCAGTACTTC
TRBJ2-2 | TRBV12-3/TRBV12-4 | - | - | CASSLGGTGELFF | TGTGCCAGCAGTTTGGGGGGCACCGGGGAGCTGTTTTTT
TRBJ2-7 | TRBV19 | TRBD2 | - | CASSPVASGSYEQYF | TGTGCCAGTAGTCCCGTGGCTAGCGGCAGTTACGAGCAGTACTTC
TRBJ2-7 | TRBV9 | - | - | CASSVEPSEVYEQYF | TGTGCCAGCAGCGTAGAACCGAGCGAGGTCTACGAGCAGTACTTC
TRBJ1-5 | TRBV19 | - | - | CASGDILNQPQHF | TGTGCCAGTGGGGACATCTTAAATCAGCCCCAGCATTTT
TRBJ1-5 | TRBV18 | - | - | CASSPRQVGSNQPQHF | TGTGCCAGCTCACCCCGACAGGTTGGAAGCAATCAGCCCCAGCATTTT
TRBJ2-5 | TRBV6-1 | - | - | CASSEGIGQFQETQYF | TGTGCCAGCAGTGAAGGGATCGGACAGTTCCAAGAGACCCAGTACTTC
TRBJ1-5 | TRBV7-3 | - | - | CASSPSWGSGNQPQHF | TGTGCCAGCAGCCCCTCGTGGGGCTCGGGCAATCAGCCCCAGCATTTT
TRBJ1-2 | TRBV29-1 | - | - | CSVGDAGAGYYGYTF | TGCAGCGTTGGTGACGCAGGGGCCGGCTACTATGGCTACACCTTC
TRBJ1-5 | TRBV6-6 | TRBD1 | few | CASSTGGNQPQHF | TGTGCCAGCAGCACAGGGGGCAATCAGCCCCAGCATTTT
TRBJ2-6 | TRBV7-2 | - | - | CASSLTELNVLTF | TGTGCCAGCAGCTTAACAGAGCTCAACGTCCTGACTTTC
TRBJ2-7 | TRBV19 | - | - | CASSTSPGAAEQYF | TGTGCCAGTAGTACCTCCCCAGGGGCAGCCGAGCAGTACTTC
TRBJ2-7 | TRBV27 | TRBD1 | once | CASRSVLGQGHEQYF | TGTGCCAGCAGATCCGTGCTCGGACAGGGGCACGAGCAGTACTTC
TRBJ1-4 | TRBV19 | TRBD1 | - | CASSIKAGGNEKLFF | TGTGCCAGTAGTATTAAAGCAGGGGGCAATGAAAAACTGTTTTTT
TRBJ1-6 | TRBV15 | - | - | CATSKYRVDSPLHF | TGTGCCACCAGCAAATACAGGGTCGACTCACCCCTCCACTTT
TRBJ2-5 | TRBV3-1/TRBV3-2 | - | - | CASSQSTFGTQYF | TGTGCCAGCAGCCAATCTACCTTCGGGACCCAGTACTTC
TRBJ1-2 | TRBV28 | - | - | CASSYMGEETGGYTF | TGTGCCAGCAGTTATATGGGGGAGGAGACGGGAGGCTACACCTTC
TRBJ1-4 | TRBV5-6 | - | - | CASSLQVDREKLFF | TGTGCCAGCAGCTTACAGGTCGACAGGGAAAAACTGTTTTTT
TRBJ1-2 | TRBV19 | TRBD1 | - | CASRTGVGYGYTF | TGTGCCAGTAGGACAGGGGTCGGCTATGGCTACACCTTC
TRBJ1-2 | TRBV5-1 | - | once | CASSLAGNYGYTF | TGCGCCAGCAGCTTGGCAGGAAACTATGGCTACACCTTC
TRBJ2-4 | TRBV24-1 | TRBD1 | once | CATSEATGPNIQYF | TGTGCCACCAGTGAAGCGACAGGGCCAAACATTCAGTACTTC
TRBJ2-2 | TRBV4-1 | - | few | CASSQAESGLTGELFF | TGCGCCAGCAGCCAAGCTGAGTCAGGGTTGACCGGGGAGCTGTTTTTT
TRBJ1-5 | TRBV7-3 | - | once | CASSLGGTNQPQHF | TGTGCCAGCAGCTTAGGGGGGACCAATCAGCCCCAGCATTTT
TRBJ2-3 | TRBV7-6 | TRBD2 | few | CASSLWAGGPGSTDTQYF | TGTGCCAGCAGCTTATGGGCGGGAGGGCCTGGTAGCACAGATACGCAGTATTTT
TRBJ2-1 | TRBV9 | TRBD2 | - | CASSIGSGGYSYNEQFF | TGTGCCAGCAGCATCGGAAGCGGGGGCTACTCCTACAATGAGCAGTTCTTC
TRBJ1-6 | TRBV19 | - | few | CASSVRDKGSPLHF | TGTGCCAGTAGTGTCCGGGATAAGGGTTCACCCCTCCACTTT
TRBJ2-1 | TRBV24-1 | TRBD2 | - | CATSAPSGNEQFF | TGTGCCACCAGTGCGCCTAGCGGGAATGAGCAGTTCTTC
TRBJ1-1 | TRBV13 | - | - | CASSLEGQALNTEAFF | TGTGCCAGCAGCTTAGAGGGGCAGGCTTTGAACACTGAAGCTTTCTTT
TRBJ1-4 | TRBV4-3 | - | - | CASSQRSGSAGLGGGLFF | TGCGCCAGCAGCCAACGGTCGGGGTCGGCAGGTCTCGGCGGGGGGCTGTTTTTT
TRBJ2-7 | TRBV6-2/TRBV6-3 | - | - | CASSHGLEEQYF | TGTGCCAGCAGTCACGGACTTGAGGAGCAGTACTTC
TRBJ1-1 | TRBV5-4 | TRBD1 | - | CASSRQGQGNTEAFF | TGTGCCAGCAGCCGTCAGGGACAGGGTAACACTGAAGCTTTCTTT